The clone carrying this T cell receptor beta chain qualifies as medium-sized. Its cognate antigen is unknown. Read data end 3 residues before the CDR3 end; the end is taken from the germline J gene. CVID meant reduced serum IgG, IgA and/or IgM plus specific antibody deficiency. For at least one year, all CVID subjects received replacement immunoglobulin. These data come from a study of T cell clonality in common variable immunodeficiency. The CDR3 consists of 11 residues. J lost 9 bases, V lost 9 bases, and 2 bases had no gene match. The germline V gene has CDR1 LGHDT and CDR2 YNNKEL (reference sequence). Whole-study results and caveats: Fewer TCRbeta clones were shared among CVID subjects than controls. What drives increased CVID clonality needs T cell subpopulation sequencing. In common variable immunodeficiency, TCR beta chains reportedly carried fewer deletions and N-nucleotide insertions.

Sequenced by immunoSEQ multiplex PCR; TCRdb stores in-frame clones only, minus some. This repertoire holds 30,000 to 40,000 clones, and none appear only once. Source material: peripheral blood mononuclear cells. The chain recombines TRBV3-1 (or the pseudogene TRBV3-2) with TRBJ2-1; TRBD2 agrees at 10 bases. The sequence was obtained from a human donor with common variable immunodeficiency. The CDR3: CASGLAVEQFF. The part of the CDR3 DNA that was read is TGTGCCAGTGGACTAGCGGTTGAG.